The 20 T cell receptor beta chains below were found in one sample sequenced in a study of shared clonotypes between healthy human individuals. Sequencing used immunoSEQ multiplex PCR; TCRdb keeps in-frame clones, though not all of them. The sample has approximately 2.1 million clones, over 90% seen once. What was sequenced was naive CD4+ T cells from PBMCs. The subset denotes: CD45RA+ positively selected. These receptors were taken from a man aged 18 to 35 in good health. Some clones in this sample may be carry-over from other donors' samples.

The genes are TRBV5-1 and TRBJ2-3; no clear D gene. V gave up 2 bases and J gave up 6 bases, with 10 bases separating them. In germline, CDR1 is SGHRS, CDR2 YFSETQ. The CDR3 covers 13 residues. The CDR3 sequence: CASSFGGRDTQYF. The CDR3 region has the DNA TGCGCCAGCAGCTTTGGTGGTAGGGATACGCAGTATTTT.

The chain combines TRBV11-2 with TRBJ2-6; TRBD1 might be the D (7 bases). Trimming took 6 bases from V and 2 from J, leaving 14 bases between them. CDR1 is SGHAT, CDR2 FQNNGV, per germline. CDR3 length equals 16 residues. The CDR3: CASRRTGGTGANVLTF. The CDR3, as DNA: TGTGCCAGCAGACGGACAGGCGGGACTGGGGCCAACGTCCTGACTTTC.

Details on this clone: The sample holds other DNA sequences that translate to the same CDR3. This sequence joins TRBV20-1 and TRBJ2-5; D is perhaps TRBD1 (5 bases). V lost 2 bases, J lost 5 bases, and 6 bases lay in between. The CDR3 runs to 11 residues. The germline gives CDR1 DFQATT, CDR2 SNEGSKA (reference sequence). The CDR3 protein is CSARKGETQYF. The CDR3 bases are TGCAGTGCTAGAAAGGGGGAGACCCAGTACTTC.

About this clone itself: Other DNA sequences in the same sample also yield this CDR3. V is TRBV7-2 and J is TRBJ2-7; 12 bases line up with TRBD1. The CDR3 covers 15 residues. Looked up from germline, CDR1 is SGHTA and CDR2 is FQGNSA. Trimming removed 0 bases from V and 4 bases from J; junction bases left unmatched: 1. In DNA, the CDR3 is TGTGCCAGCAGCTTAGCGGGACAGGGGGCTTACGAGCAGTACTTC. Protein: CASSLAGQGAYEQYF.

This clone has only one observation. The V gene is TRBV29-1, the J gene TRBJ2-2; 7 nucleotides line up with TRBD2. Germline CDR1 and CDR2: SQVTM and ANQGSEA. This CDR3 spans 14 amino acids. V lost 8 bases, J lost 0 bases, and 6 bases stayed unmatched. The CDR3 coding sequence is TGCAGCACGAATAGCGGGTCGAACACCGGGGAGCTGTTTTTT. Translation gives CSTNSGSNTGELFF.

The count of this clone is one. V and J are TRBV19 and TRBJ2-7, with 12 bases aligning to TRBD2. V lost 2 bases and J lost 5; bases outside the gene matches: 1. CDR3 length: 14 residues. Germline V gives CDR1 LNHDA, CDR2 SQIVND (reference sequence). CDR3 loop: CASSIRTSGNEQYF. The CDR3, as DNA: TGTGCCAGTAGTATACGGACTAGCGGGAACGAGCAGTACTTC. The entire variable domain, with the rest obtained from reference TRBV19 and TRBJ2-7, is as follows: DGGITQSPKYLFRKEGQNVTLSCEQNLNHDAMYWYRQDPGQGLRLIYYSQIVNDFQKGDIAEGYSVSREKKESFPLTVTSAQKNPTAFYLCASSIRTSGNEQYFGPGTRLTVT.

The chain is built from TRBV5-1 and TRBJ1-1; D is perhaps TRBD1 (5 bases). Germline CDR1 SGHRS, CDR2 YFSETQ. V dropped 0 bases and J dropped 5 bases, with 14 bases sitting between them. The CDR3 covers 15 residues. This CDR3 reads CASSLAGIGATEAFF. The CDR3 nucleotides read TGCGCCAGCAGCTTGGCCGGGATAGGGGCGACTGAAGCTTTCTTT.

The chain is built from TRBV28 and TRBJ2-4; D not certain. Germline loops: CDR1 MDHEN, CDR2 SYDVKM. Trimming took 6 bases from V and 0 from J, leaving 12 bases between them. The CDR3 consists of 15 residues. CDR3: CASRFLSLAKNIQYF. The CDR3 nucleotides are TGTGCCAGCAGGTTCCTGAGTCTAGCCAAAAACATTCAGTACTTC.

The chain has TRBV25-1 and TRBJ2-1; unclear D gene. Trimming removed 2 bases at V and 9 bases at J, with 17 bases between. The CDR3 is 15 residues long. Looked up from germline, CDR1 is MGHDK and CDR2 is SYGVNS. As DNA, the CDR3 is TGTGCCAGCAGTGAACTCGCCTCAGCAAATCCTGAGCAGTTCTTC. Its translation: CASSELASANPEQFF.

The chain has TRBV30 and TRBJ2-7; D is perhaps TRBD1 (5 bases). Per germline, CDR1 GTSNPN and CDR2 SVGIG (reference sequence). The CDR3 contains 13 residues. The V end was cut by 2 bases, the J end by 2 bases, with 10 bases between. The CDR3 sequence: CAWSLGRAYEQYF. For the CDR3, the DNA is TGTGCCTGGAGTCTGGGCAGGGCCTACGAGCAGTACTTC.

The V call is TRBV6-5, the J call TRBJ2-7, with D tentatively TRBD1 or TRBD2 (5 bases each). The CDR3 totals 15 residues. Germline values: CDR1 MNHEY, CDR2 SVGAGI. Trimming left V 10 bases short and J 0 bases short, with 19 bases between. The CDR3 region is CATYSGTPSSYEQYF. The CDR3 region has the DNA TGTGCCACCTACTCCGGGACGCCGAGCTCCTACGAGCAGTACTTC.

J is TRBJ2-5 and V is TRBV11-1; TRBD2 matches at 8 bases. The CDR3 sequence is 13 residues long. V lost 3 bases and J lost 4; bases outside the gene matches: 1. Germline lookup yields CDR1 SGHAT and CDR2 FQDESV (reference sequence). The CDR3 loop reads CASSFTSGETQYF. The CDR3 coding sequence is TGTGCCAGCAGCTTTACTAGCGGAGAGACCCAGTACTTC.

V gene TRBV5-1 combines with J gene TRBJ2-4, with a possible D match to TRBD1 (5 bases). V was shortened by 4 bases and J by 8 bases, with 16 bases between the two germline ends. Germline V lookup: CDR1 SGHRS, CDR2 YFSETQ. This CDR3 is 14 amino acids long. In DNA form, the CDR3 reads TGCGCCAGCAGCAAGGACCCCCAAGGGGACATTCAGTACTTC. Protein sequence: CASSKDPQGDIQYF. The full variable domain, its missing parts supplied by reference TRBV5-1 and TRBJ2-4, is KAGVTQTPRYLIKTRGQQVTLSCSPISGHRSVSWYQQTPGQGLQFLFEYFSETQRNKGNFPGRFSGRQFSNSRSEMNVSTLELGDSALYLCASSKDPQGDIQYFGAGTRLSVL.

The CDR3 sequence: CASSSQTTSGKHTQYF. The CDR3, as DNA: TGTGCCAGCAGTTCTCAGACTACTAGCGGGAAACATACGCAGTATTTT. The chain uses TRBV6-5 and TRBJ2-3; 10 bases match TRBD2. Trimming took 4 bases from V and 7 from J; bases not matched to a gene: 11. Germline V gene sequence: CDR1 MNHEY, CDR2 SVGAGI. This CDR3 spans 16 amino acids.

The V call is TRBV6-5, the J call TRBJ1-1; D unclear. Germline V gives CDR1 MNHEY, CDR2 SVGAGI. The ends were cut back, 6 bases at V and 7 bases at J, with 12 bases in the middle. The length of the CDR3 is 12 residues. DNA for the CDR3: TGTGCCAGCAGCTCAGCAGGCGATGAAGCTTTCTTT. Translating it yields CASSSAGDEAFF.

V and J are TRBV28 and TRBJ1-5; perhaps TRBD1 as D (6 bases). The V end was cut by 10 bases, the J end by 2 bases, with 15 bases between. There are 14 residues in the CDR3. CDR1 MDHEN and CDR2 SYDVKM come from the germline V gene. The CDR3 sequence: CATVGGRGNQPQHF. In nucleotides, the CDR3 is TGTGCCACCGTCGGGGGGCGTGGCAATCAGCCCCAGCATTTT.

Remarks on this clone: This sample includes further DNA sequences coding for the same CDR3. The gene calls are TRBV6-1 and TRBJ2-7; possibly TRBD2 for D (6 bases). The CDR3 loop spans 15 amino acids. V lost 0 bases to trimming and J lost 2 bases, with 11 bases between them. The germline gives CDR1 MNHNS, CDR2 SASEGT. CDR3 sequence (DNA): TGTGCCAGCAGTGAAGCGCCCGGGGGACCCTACGAGCAGTACTTC. This gives the protein CASSEAPGGPYEQYF.

The V call is TRBV11-2, the J call TRBJ1-4; D might be TRBD1 (6 bases). Per the germline V gene, CDR1 is SGHAT and CDR2 is FQNNGV. This CDR3 is built from 16 residues. Trimming stripped 1 base from V and 3 bases from J, with 12 bases between. The CDR3 loop reads CASSLAGQGSNEKLFF. The CDR3 DNA follows: TGTGCCAGCAGCTTAGCGGGGCAGGGGTCTAATGAAAAACTGTTTTTT.

The gene calls are TRBV30 and TRBJ2-2, with 8 nucleotides matching TRBD2. The germline CDR1 and CDR2 sequences are GTSNPN and SVGIG (reference sequence). The trim removed 0 bases at V and 6 bases at J, leaving 6 bases unmatched. CDR3 length: 15 residues. The CDR3 nucleotides are TGTGCCTGGAGTGTAATGGGACTAGTCTCCGGGGAGCTGTTTTTT. Translation: CAWSVMGLVSGELFF.

This clone was recorded only once. The chain has TRBV10-3 and TRBJ2-3, with TRBD1 as a possible D gene (6 bases). CDR3 length: 13 residues. CDR1 is ENHRY and CDR2 is SYGVKD in the germline V gene. The V and J ends lost 7 bases and 2 bases respectively, with 10 bases between them. The CDR3 region is CAIKTGHTDTQYF. The CDR3 DNA follows: TGTGCCATCAAGACAGGACACACAGATACGCAGTATTTT.